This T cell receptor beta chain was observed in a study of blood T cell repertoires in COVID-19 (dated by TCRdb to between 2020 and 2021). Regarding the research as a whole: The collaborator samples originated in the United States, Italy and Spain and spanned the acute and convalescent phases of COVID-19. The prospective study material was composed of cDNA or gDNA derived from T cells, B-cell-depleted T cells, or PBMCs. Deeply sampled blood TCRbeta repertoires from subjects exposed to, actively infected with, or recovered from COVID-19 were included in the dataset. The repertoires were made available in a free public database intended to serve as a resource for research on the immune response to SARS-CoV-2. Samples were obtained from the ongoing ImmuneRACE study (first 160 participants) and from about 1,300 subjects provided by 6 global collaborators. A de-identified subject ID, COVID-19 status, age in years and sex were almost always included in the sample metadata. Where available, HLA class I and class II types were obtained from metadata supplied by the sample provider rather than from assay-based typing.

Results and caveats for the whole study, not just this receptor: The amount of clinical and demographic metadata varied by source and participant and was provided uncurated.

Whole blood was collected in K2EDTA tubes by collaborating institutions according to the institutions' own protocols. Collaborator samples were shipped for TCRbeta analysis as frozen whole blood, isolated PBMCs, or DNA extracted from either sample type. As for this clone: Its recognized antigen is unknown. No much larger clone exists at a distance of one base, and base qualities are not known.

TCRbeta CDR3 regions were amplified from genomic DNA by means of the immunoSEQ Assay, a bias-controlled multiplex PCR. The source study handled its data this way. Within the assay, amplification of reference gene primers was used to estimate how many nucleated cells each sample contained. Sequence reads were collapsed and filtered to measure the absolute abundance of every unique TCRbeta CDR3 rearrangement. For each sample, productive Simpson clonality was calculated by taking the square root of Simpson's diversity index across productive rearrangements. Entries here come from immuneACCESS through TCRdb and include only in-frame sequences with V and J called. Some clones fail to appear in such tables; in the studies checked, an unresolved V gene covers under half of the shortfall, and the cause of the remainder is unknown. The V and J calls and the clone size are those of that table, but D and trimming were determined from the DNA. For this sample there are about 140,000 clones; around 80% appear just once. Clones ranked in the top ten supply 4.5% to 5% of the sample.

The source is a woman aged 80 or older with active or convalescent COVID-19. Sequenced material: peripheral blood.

CDR3 sequence: CASVERQLMDEAFF. The DNA reads TGTGCCAGCGTGGAGCGACAGTTAATGGATGAAGCTTTCTTT. The chain is assembled from TRBV2 and TRBJ1-1; TRBD1 is a possible D gene, resting on 5 matching bases. The CDR3 starts with the cysteine, ends with the phenylalanine, and has 14 residues. Solely the CDR3 DNA is kept, with 42 bases framed from the first base. V is reduced by 8 bases and J by 7 bases, leaving a spacing of 20 bases between them. The CDR1 and CDR2 encoded by the germline V gene are SNHLY and FYNNEI.